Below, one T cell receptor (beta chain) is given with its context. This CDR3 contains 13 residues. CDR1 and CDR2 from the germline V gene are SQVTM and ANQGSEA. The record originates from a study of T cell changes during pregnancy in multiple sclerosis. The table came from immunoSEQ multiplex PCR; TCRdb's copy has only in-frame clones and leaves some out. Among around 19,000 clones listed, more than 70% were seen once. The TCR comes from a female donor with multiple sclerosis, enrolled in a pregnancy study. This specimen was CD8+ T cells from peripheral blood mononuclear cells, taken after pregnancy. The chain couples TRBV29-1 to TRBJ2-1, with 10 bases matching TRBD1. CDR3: CSSGTGDAGEQFF. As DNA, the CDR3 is TGCAGTTCCGGGACAGGGGACGCGGGTGAGCAGTTCTTC.